These 16 T cell receptor beta chains were sequenced from one sample in a study of monozygotic twins with cystic fibrosis. Libraries were prepared by immunoSEQ multiplex PCR; TCRdb keeps only in-frame clonotypes and omits some of them. The sample consists of approximately 36,000 clones, just over 90% of them appearing once. Source material: blood. The receptor source for this set is a boy aged 2-9 years with cystic fibrosis.

The chain has TRBV29-1 and TRBJ1-3; D gene ambiguous. The V and J ends lost 5 bases and 4 bases respectively, with 12 bases between them. The germline V gene encodes CDR1 SQVTM and CDR2 ANQGSEA. CDR3 length: 13 residues. In nucleotides, the CDR3 is TGCAGCGTTTTCTTGGGCCAGGGAAACACCATATATTTT. Translation gives CSVFLGQGNTIYF.

This clone appeared a single time. This chain links TRBV19 with TRBJ2-2; 7 bases align to TRBD2. Germline assignment: CDR1 LNHDA and CDR2 SQIVND (reference sequence). The CDR3 covers 15 residues. The V gene end was trimmed by 8 bases and the J gene end by 4 bases; junction bases not matched to a gene: 10. The CDR3 here is CASGAVTSPTGELFF. In nucleotides, the CDR3 is TGTGCCAGTGGGGCGGTGACTAGCCCCACCGGGGAGCTGTTTTTT.

V usage is TRBV15 and J usage is TRBJ2-1, with D possibly being TRBD1 (6 bases). Germline CDR1 LNHNV, CDR2 YYDKDF (reference sequence). The CDR3 has 16 amino acids. Trimming removed 5 bases from V and 0 bases from J, with 14 bases in between. CDR3 sequence reads: CATSWYRANSYNEQFF. In nucleotides, the CDR3 is TGTGCCACCAGCTGGTACAGGGCGAACTCCTACAATGAGCAGTTCTTC.

This chain joins TRBV9 and TRBJ2-2; 9 nucleotides align to TRBD2. The germline V gene has CDR1 SGDLS and CDR2 YYNGEE. J gave up 4 bases and V 4 bases, and 11 bases lay outside the gene matches. This CDR3 is built from 17 residues. CDR3 nucleotide sequence: TGTGCCAGCAGCTCCCGACTAGCGGTCTCGGGCACCGGGGAGCTGTTTTTT. It translates to CASSSRLAVSGTGELFF.

The chain links TRBV7-9 to TRBJ1-1; D unclear. The V gene's germline CDR1 is SEHNR and CDR2 FQNEAQ (reference sequence). Deletions cut 3 bases from V and 3 bases from J, with 11 bases between. The CDR3 is 14 residues long. Here the CDR3 reads CASSFDSAYTEAFF. For the CDR3, the DNA is TGTGCCAGCAGCTTTGACTCTGCGTACACTGAAGCTTTCTTT.

This chain joins TRBV6-5 and TRBJ2-1; tentatively, D is TRBD1 (5 bases). Germline CDR1 and CDR2: MNHEY and SVGAGI. V was clipped by 7 bases and J by 6 bases, with 10 bases between them. There are 12 residues in the CDR3. Here the CDR3 DNA reads TGTGCCAGCACTGCTACAGGCAATGAGCAGTTCTTC. This sequence encodes CASTATGNEQFF.

The DNA of the CDR3 is TGTGCCAGCAGCGTAGTTTCACAGGGGAACACCGGGGAGCTGTTTTTT. Its translation: CASSVVSQGNTGELFF. This chain uses TRBV9 with TRBJ2-2; tentative D call: TRBD1 (6 bases). The V gene's germline CDR1 is SGDLS and CDR2 YYNGEE. The CDR3 loop spans 16 amino acids. V was shortened by 0 bases and J by 1 base, with 10 bases between the two germline ends.

This sequence joins TRBV25-1 and TRBJ2-7, with D hard to call. V gave up 8 bases and J gave up 1 base, with 6 bases separating them. Germline values: CDR1 MGHDK, CDR2 SYGVNS. This CDR3 has 11 residues. The CDR3: CASGMSYEQYF. CDR3 in DNA: TGTGCCAGCGGAATGTCCTACGAGCAGTACTTC.

The chain recombines TRBV12-5 with TRBJ2-7, with D maybe TRBD2 (6 bases). Trimming cost V 0 bases and J 3 bases, with 12 bases left between them. Germline loops: CDR1 LGHNT, CDR2 FRNRAP. This CDR3 is built from 15 residues. CDR3 protein: CASGLVIRGSYEQYF. The CDR3 DNA is TGTGCTAGTGGTTTGGTGATACGGGGGAGCTACGAGCAGTACTTC.

The CDR3 spells CASRKQGDYGYTF. Written as DNA, the CDR3 is TGTGCCAGCAGAAAACAGGGAGACTATGGCTACACCTTC. The chain joins TRBV25-1 to TRBJ1-2; D perhaps matches TRBD1 (6 bases). V was pared by 6 bases and J by 3 bases, with 11 bases between. Germline V CDR1 and CDR2: MGHDK, SYGVNS. This CDR3 spans 13 amino acids.

The chain recombines TRBV10-3 with TRBJ2-2; D may be TRBD1 (5 bases). The V end lost 0 bases, the J end lost 4 bases, and 24 bases lay between the germline ends. CDR3 size: 20 residues. Germline V CDR1 and CDR2: ENHRY, SYGVKD. The CDR3, as DNA: TGTGCCATCAGTGAGTCGACTCGTGGACCCTCAGGGTTCGGCACCGGGGAGCTGTTTTTT. It yields the protein CAISESTRGPSGFGTGELFF.

This rearrangement joins TRBV18 to TRBJ2-3; 8 nucleotides match TRBD2. The ends lost 6 bases at V and 3 bases at J; junction bases unmatched: 2. The CDR3 is 13 residues long. Per the germline V gene, CDR1 is KGHSH and CDR2 is LQKENI. In DNA, the CDR3 is TGTGCCAGCTCTGGACTAGCAACAGATACGCAGTATTTT. It codes for CASSGLATDTQYF.

This chain connects TRBV9 to TRBJ1-1; D not resolved. Germline assignment: CDR1 SGDLS and CDR2 YYNGEE. V gave up 4 bases and J gave up 3 bases, with 10 bases separating them. The CDR3 spans 13 residues. The CDR3 region has the DNA TGTGCCAGCAGCACCGGAACCTACACTGAAGCTTTCTTT. Protein product: CASSTGTYTEAFF.

CDR3 coding DNA: TGTGCCAGCAGCCAAGAGAGGTCGCACGAGCAGTACTTC. Residues: CASSQERSHEQYF. The chain combines TRBV4-2 with TRBJ2-7; D not certain. CDR3 length: 13 amino acids. The V gene's germline CDR1 is LGHNA and CDR2 YNFKEQ. V lost 0 bases, J lost 5 bases, and 8 bases lay in between.

The V and J genes are TRBV2 and TRBJ1-2, with no clear D. CDR1 and CDR2 from the germline V gene are SNHLY and FYNNEI. The CDR3 consists of 13 residues. With 9 bases removed from V and 1 base from J, the gap between germline ends came to 12 bases. The CDR3 DNA sequence: TGTGCCAGTTGGAGAATGAGTAACTATGGCTACACCTTC. This codes for CASWRMSNYGYTF.

The rearrangement uses TRBV10-3 and TRBJ2-7; D may be TRBD2 (7 bases). Between the trimmed V and J ends, which lost 3 bases and 11 bases, there was a span of 14 bases. Germline V gene lookup returns CDR1 ENHRY and CDR2 SYGVKD. The length of the CDR3 is 12 residues. The CDR3 loop is CAISDGGRGEYF. The CDR3 nucleotides read TGTGCCATCAGTGATGGGGGCCGGGGGGAGTACTTC.